One and the same sample provided the 30 T cell receptor beta chains below, sequenced in a study of shared clonotypes between healthy human individuals. TCRdb's table, derived via immunoSEQ multiplex PCR, lists solely in-frame clones and lacks some. The sample includes roughly 2 million clones, approximately 96% of them seen just once. Material: naive CD4+ T cells sorted from blood. Subset indicated: CD45RA+ positively selected. The receptors stem from a man younger than 35 in good health.

This clone was seen just once. J is TRBJ2-7 and V is TRBV4-3, with a possible D match to TRBD1 (5 bases). CDR1 is LGHNA and CDR2 is YSLEER in the germline V gene. The CDR3 runs to 14 residues. V lost 4 bases and J lost 3, with 13 bases in between. Written as DNA, the CDR3 is TGCGCCAGCAGCCTTAGGGAAGGGGACTACGAGCAGTACTTC. Protein sequence: CASSLREGDYEQYF.

The V call is TRBV2, the J call TRBJ1-5; D perhaps matches TRBD1 (6 bases). The CDR3 is 13 amino acids. Per germline, CDR1 SNHLY and CDR2 FYNNEI. V was cut by 5 bases and J by 3 bases, with 8 bases left in between. DNA for the CDR3: TGTGCCAGCAGTAGGACAGTCAATCAGCCCCAGCATTTT. Translated: CASSRTVNQPQHF. The full variable domain, completed using reference TRBV2 and TRBJ1-5, is EPEVTQTPSHQVTQMGQEVILRCVPISNHLYFYWYRQILGQKVEFLVSFYNNEISEKSEIFDDQFSVERPDGSNFTLKIRSTKLEDSAMYFCASSRTVNQPQHFGDGTRLSIL.

This clone was recorded only once. The rearrangement uses TRBV28 and TRBJ2-5; no definite D call. The CDR3 length is 11 residues. V lost 6 bases to trimming and J lost 5 bases, with 7 bases between them. CDR1 and CDR2 (germline): MDHEN, SYDVKM. CDR3 loop: CASRKQETQYF. The DNA for the CDR3 is TGTGCCAGCAGAAAGCAGGAGACCCAGTACTTC.

CDR3 sequence reads: CAGSAPNQPQHF. CDR3 bases: TGTGCCGGATCAGCTCCTAATCAGCCCCAGCATTTT. This chain links TRBV19 with TRBJ1-5; unclear D gene. Trimming took off 11 bases at V and 4 bases at J, with 12 bases between the two ends. This CDR3 has 12 residues. Germline V gene sequence: CDR1 LNHDA, CDR2 SQIVND (reference sequence).

The chain has TRBV18 and TRBJ1-2; the D gene is possibly TRBD1 (5 bases). V was pared by 4 bases and J by 8 bases, with 14 bases between. Germline CDR1 KGHSH, CDR2 LQKENI. This CDR3 spans 13 amino acids. CDR3 residues: CASSLDSRDGYTF. CDR3 nucleotides: TGTGCCAGCTCACTCGACAGCAGGGACGGCTACACCTTC. The variable domain in full, completed from reference TRBV18 and TRBJ1-2, reads NAGVMQNPRHLVRRRGQEARLRCSPMKGHSHVYWYRQLPEEGLKFMVYLQKENIIDESGMPKERFSAEFPKEGPSILRIQQVVRGDSAAYFCASSLDSRDGYTFGSGTRLTVV.

The J gene is TRBJ2-5, the V gene TRBV5-1; the match to TRBD2 covers 7 bases. V shed 0 bases and J 7 bases; nucleotides not matched to a gene: 9. CDR1 and CDR2 from the germline V gene are SGHRS and YFSETQ. The CDR3 consists of 15 residues. The CDR3 DNA reads as TGCGCCAGCAGCTTGGGAGGACTAGGGGAAGGGACCCAGTACTTC. It specifies CASSLGGLGEGTQYF.

V usage is TRBV2 and J usage is TRBJ2-6, with D perhaps matching TRBD1 (5 bases). CDR3 length: 15 amino acids. Trimming took 7 bases from V and 4 from J, leaving 14 bases between them. Germline CDR1 reads SNHLY; CDR2 reads FYNNEI. The CDR3 DNA is TGTGCCAGCAAAGTCTCTTGGGGCGGGGCCAACGTCCTGACTTTC. Translation gives CASKVSWGGANVLTF.

This chain connects TRBV6-1 to TRBJ1-4, with TRBD1 matching over 7 bases. J was trimmed by 7 bases and V by 7 bases; bases with no gene match: 9. CDR1 is MNHNS, CDR2 SASEGT, per germline. The CDR3 has 14 residues. The CDR3 region has the DNA TGTGCCAGCATTTCCAGGGGGGGGTTTGAAAAACTGTTTTTT. Its protein is CASISRGGFEKLFF.

This chain joins TRBV13 and TRBJ2-3, with TRBD2 matching over 7 bases. In germline, CDR1 is PRHDT, CDR2 FYEKMQ (reference sequence). V lost 4 bases to trimming and J lost 4 bases; unmatched junction nucleotides: 5. The CDR3 extends over 14 amino acids. CDR3 residues: CASSSRTRADTQYF. The CDR3 DNA follows: TGTGCCAGCAGCTCCCGGACTAGGGCAGATACGCAGTATTTT.

This chain links TRBV9 with TRBJ2-3; 9 bases line up with TRBD2. CDR1 is SGDLS and CDR2 is YYNGEE in the germline V gene. The CDR3 contains 15 residues. With 4 bases clipped from V and 3 bases from J, the junction kept 6 bases outside the gene matches. In nucleotides, the CDR3 is TGTGCCAGCAGCCCATCTAGCGGGAATACAGATACGCAGTATTTT. It encodes CASSPSSGNTDTQYF.

The gene calls are TRBV5-1 and TRBJ1-1; D is unclear. Trimming stripped 5 bases from V and 0 bases from J, with 14 bases between. Looked up from germline, CDR1 is SGHRS and CDR2 is YFSETQ. The CDR3 contains 15 residues. This CDR3 reads CASSLPQSVNTEAFF. CDR3 DNA sequence: TGCGCCAGCAGTCTCCCCCAGAGCGTGAACACTGAAGCTTTCTTT.

The chain couples TRBV7-2 to TRBJ1-6; unclear D gene. Germline values: CDR1 SGHTA, CDR2 FQGNSA. V was shortened by 5 bases and J by 0 bases, with 14 bases between the two germline ends. The CDR3 extends over 17 amino acids. The CDR3 sequence is CASSQSTESSYNSPLHF. CDR3 DNA sequence: TGTGCCAGCAGCCAGTCGACGGAAAGCTCCTATAATTCACCCCTCCACTTT. Looking up the rest from reference TRBV7-2 and TRBJ1-6 gives the full variable domain: GAGVSQSPSNKVTEKGKDVELRCDPISGHTALYWYRQSLGQGLEFLIYFQGNSAPDKSGLPSDRFSAERTGGSVSTLTIQRTQQEDSAVYLCASSQSTESSYNSPLHFGNGTRLTVT.

Worth noting for this clone: The sample has other DNA sequences that encode this CDR3 too. The genes are TRBV6-5 and TRBJ2-1; 11 bases align to TRBD2. This CDR3 is 16 amino acids long. CDR1 MNHEY and CDR2 SVGAGI come from the germline V gene. V shed 2 bases and J 4 bases; nucleotides not matched to a gene: 4. This CDR3 reads CASSYRTSGGYNEQFF. The CDR3 DNA follows: TGTGCCAGCAGTTACCGAACTAGCGGGGGATACAATGAGCAGTTCTTC.

To note about this clone: The sample has other DNA sequences that encode this CDR3 too. This chain uses TRBV30 with TRBJ1-5; D uncertain. The germline V gene has CDR1 GTSNPN and CDR2 SVGIG (reference sequence). V was trimmed by 0 bases and J by 1 base, leaving 10 bases between them. The CDR3 spans 15 residues. The CDR3 DNA sequence: TGTGCCTGGAGTGTACGCGGCCTAAGCAATCAGCCCCAGCATTTT. This codes for CAWSVRGLSNQPQHF.

The chain uses TRBV18 and TRBJ2-5; 9 nucleotides match TRBD1. There are 13 residues in the CDR3. Germline-derived CDR1 and CDR2 are KGHSH and LQKENI. V shed 6 bases, J shed 6 bases, and the junction held 5 bases outside the gene matches. The CDR3 sequence is CASSPGQGQTQYF. CDR3 nucleotides: TGTGCCAGCTCCCCCGGACAGGGGCAGACCCAGTACTTC.

This chain joins TRBV9 and TRBJ1-2; TRBD1 aligns across 10 bases. The junction had 7 bases not matched to a gene; V was cut back by 1 base and J by 7 bases. Germline V gives CDR1 SGDLS, CDR2 YYNGEE. The CDR3 length is 15 residues. The CDR3 sequence is CASSVTGTGEAGYTF. As DNA, the CDR3 is TGTGCCAGCAGCGTAACCGGGACAGGGGAGGCTGGCTACACCTTC.

Remarks on this clone: Other nucleotide sequences in the sample specify the same CDR3. The rearrangement links TRBV18 to TRBJ2-1, with D unresolved. V gave up 2 bases and J gave up 4 bases, with 6 bases separating them. The germline V gene encodes CDR1 KGHSH and CDR2 LQKENI. There are 13 residues in the CDR3. The CDR3 DNA follows: TGTGCCAGCTCACCAACCTCTTACAATGAGCAGTTCTTC. Its protein product is CASSPTSYNEQFF.

DNA of the CDR3: TGTGCCAGCGGAAGAGGGGACACCAACCAAGAGACCCAGTACTTC. This gives the protein CASGRGDTNQETQYF. The chain couples TRBV2 to TRBJ2-5, with a weak D call TRBD1 (6 bases). The V end was cut by 8 bases, the J end by 0 bases, with 16 bases between. The germline V gene has CDR1 SNHLY and CDR2 FYNNEI. CDR3 size: 15 residues. Combining the CDR3 with reference TRBV2 and TRBJ2-5 gives the whole variable domain EPEVTQTPSHQVTQMGQEVILRCVPISNHLYFYWYRQILGQKVEFLVSFYNNEISEKSEIFDDQFSVERPDGSNFTLKIRSTKLEDSAMYFCASGRGDTNQETQYFGPGTRLLVL.

The CDR3, as DNA: TGTGCCAGCAGCCAAGATTGGGGGGGAAATTCACCCCTCCACTTT. Translated, it gives CASSQDWGGNSPLHF. The V gene is TRBV4-2, the J gene TRBJ1-6, with a weak D call TRBD1 (5 bases). The CDR3 runs to 15 residues. The germline gives CDR1 LGHNA, CDR2 YNFKEQ. Trimming pared 0 bases from V and 7 bases from J, leaving 10 bases between.

The genes are TRBV6-6 and TRBJ2-7, with 8 bases identical to TRBD2. Per germline, CDR1 MNHNY and CDR2 SVGAGI (reference sequence). The J segment lost 3 bases and the V segment lost 5 bases, leaving 3 bases of the junction unmatched. This CDR3 has 13 residues. Written as DNA, the CDR3 is TGTGCCAGCAGTCCGACTAGCGTCTACGAGCAGTACTTC. This translates into CASSPTSVYEQYF.

This chain uses TRBV29-1 with TRBJ2-7; TRBD2 agrees at 9 bases. The CDR3 is 16 amino acids. Looked up from germline, CDR1 is SQVTM and CDR2 is ANQGSEA. V lost 7 bases and J lost 4; bases outside the gene matches: 17. CDR3 coding DNA: TGCAGCGCCACGGTCCGGGCAGCGGGGGGACCGTACGAGCAGTACTTC. The encoded protein is CSATVRAAGGPYEQYF.

The rearrangement joins TRBV6-6 to TRBJ2-5, with D perhaps given as TRBD1 or TRBD2 (5 bases each). Trimming cost V 2 bases and J 5 bases, with 12 bases left between them. Per germline, CDR1 MNHNY and CDR2 SVGAGI (reference sequence). This CDR3 region has 14 residues. In DNA form, the CDR3 reads TGTGCCAGCAGTTACGGGACCGTGGGGGAGACCCAGTACTTC. It yields the protein CASSYGTVGETQYF.

Comments on this clone: Other DNA sequences from this sample encode an identical CDR3 as well. The chain has TRBV7-9 and TRBJ2-3; perhaps TRBD2 as D (5 bases). The CDR3 runs 14 residues. V lost 5 bases and J 2 bases, leaving 11 bases between the germline ends. CDR1 and CDR2 from the germline V gene are SEHNR and FQNEAQ (reference sequence). In nucleotides, the CDR3 is TGTGCCAGCAGCCCCGGACTGAACACAGATACGCAGTATTTT. This translates into CASSPGLNTDTQYF.

This chain links TRBV7-2 with TRBJ1-1, with D unresolved. Germline V gives CDR1 SGHTA, CDR2 FQGNSA. CDR3 length equals 15 residues. Trimming removed 1 base from V and 0 bases from J, with 9 bases in between. The CDR3 nucleotides are TGTGCCAGCAGCTTAGGAATAAATCTGAACACTGAAGCTTTCTTT. It specifies CASSLGINLNTEAFF.

The chain couples TRBV5-6 to TRBJ2-7, with 7 bases fitting TRBD1. J gave up 4 bases and V 4 bases, and 8 bases lay outside the gene matches. Looked up from germline, CDR1 is SGHDT and CDR2 is YYEEEE. The CDR3 has 14 amino acids. CDR3 coding DNA: TGTGCCAGCAGCCCCCCCGGACAGGTATACGAGCAGTACTTC. It specifies CASSPPGQVYEQYF.

Here the CDR3 reads CASSLSGGGGYGYTF. DNA for the CDR3: TGTGCCAGCAGCTTGTCAGGGGGAGGGGGTTATGGCTACACCTTC. This chain joins TRBV5-4 and TRBJ1-2; 7 nucleotides agree with TRBD1. Trimming took 1 base from V and 5 from J; bases not matched to a gene: 8. CDR1 and CDR2 (germline): SGHNT, YYREEE (reference sequence). The CDR3 length is 15 residues.

The chain couples TRBV19 to TRBJ1-4, with a tentative D call TRBD1 (5 bases). With 7 bases removed from V and 11 bases from J, the gap between germline ends came to 23 bases. The CDR3 length is 15 residues. The germline gives CDR1 LNHDA, CDR2 SQIVND (reference sequence). CDR3 DNA sequence: TGTGCCAGTACCCCCTCGGGCGGGACGTACGAGAAACTGTTTTTT. Translation gives CASTPSGGTYEKLFF.

Worth noting for this clone: A single base separates this from a much larger clone, so it may be a read error. The same CDR3 is also encoded by other DNA sequences in this sample. The V and J genes are TRBV5-4 and TRBJ1-2; possible D gene TRBD1, 6 bases. Germline V lookup: CDR1 SGHNT, CDR2 YYREEE (reference sequence). The CDR3 extends over 13 amino acids. Trimming shortened V by 4 bases and J by 2 bases, and 9 bases separated the two germline ends. The DNA of the CDR3 is TGTGCCAGCAGCCCGGACAGCAACTATGGCTACACCTTC. Amino acid sequence: CASSPDSNYGYTF.

In regard to this clone: This specimen includes other DNA sequences encoding the same CDR3. V usage is TRBV10-3 and J usage is TRBJ1-5; no definite D call. CDR1 ENHRY and CDR2 SYGVKD come from the germline V gene. This CDR3 is 13 amino acids long. V lost 0 bases and J 4 bases, leaving 4 bases between the germline ends. The CDR3 is CAISESGNQPQHF. The CDR3 DNA reads TGTGCCATCAGTGAGTCTGGGAATCAGCCCCAGCATTTT.

CDR3 in DNA: TGCGCCAGCAGCCAAGATCAGGGTGCAGGGCAGCCCCAGCATTTT. It is translated as CASSQDQGAGQPQHF. The V gene is TRBV4-1, the J gene TRBJ1-5, with D perhaps TRBD1 (5 bases). V lost 0 bases and J 7 bases, leaving 13 bases between the germline ends. This CDR3 is built from 15 residues. Germline V gene sequence: CDR1 MGHRA, CDR2 YSYEKL.